This passage covers 18 T cell receptor beta chains from one sample sequenced in a study of blood T cell repertoires in COVID-19. Data came from immunoSEQ multiplex PCR; TCRdb stores just in-frame clones and leaves some out. The table shows 150,000 to 200,000 clones, with 70% to 90% occurring only once. The sequenced sample was PBMCs or T cells enriched from blood (not recorded which). Receptor source: a woman under 30 who had recovered from COVID-19.

J is TRBJ1-2 and V is TRBV28, with 9 positions matching TRBD1. The CDR3 runs 14 residues. With 5 bases clipped from V and 8 bases from J, the junction kept 9 bases outside the gene matches. CDR1 is MDHEN and CDR2 is SYDVKM in the germline V gene. CDR3 residues: CASSPHRGPWGYTF. DNA for the CDR3: TGTGCCAGCAGTCCCCACAGGGGGCCCTGGGGCTACACCTTC.

V and J are TRBV27 and TRBJ2-7, with 14 nucleotides matching TRBD2. The CDR3 loop spans 18 amino acids. CDR1 MNHEY and CDR2 SMNVEV come from the germline V gene (reference sequence). V dropped 8 bases and J dropped 5; count of bases not matched to a gene: 17. The CDR3 DNA reads TGTGCCAGCCGCCCGGGACTAGCGGGAGTTATCGGAGTCCACGAGCAGTACTTC. Translating gives CASRPGLAGVIGVHEQYF.

The gene calls are TRBV7-3 and TRBJ2-7, with TRBD1 matching over 7 bases. This CDR3 region has 13 residues. Per the germline V gene, CDR1 is SGHTA and CDR2 is FQGTGA. V shed 2 bases and J 4 bases; nucleotides not matched to a gene: 2. The CDR3 here is CASSLQGEYEQYF. The CDR3, as DNA: TGTGCCAGCAGCTTACAGGGGGAGTACGAGCAGTACTTC.

V and J are TRBV7-2 and TRBJ2-5, with 12 bases that match TRBD2. The CDR3 has 15 residues. With V trimmed by 5 bases and J by 2 bases, 3 bases remained unmatched. CDR1 is SGHTA, CDR2 FQGNSA, per germline. The CDR3 here is CASSLTSGRQETQYF. Written as DNA, the CDR3 is TGTGCCAGCAGCCTAACTAGCGGGAGGCAAGAGACCCAGTACTTC.

The V gene is TRBV13, the J gene TRBJ2-7; weak D call: TRBD2 (6 bases). The V gene lost 1 base and the J gene lost 0 bases, with 13 bases spanning the gap. CDR1 is PRHDT and CDR2 is FYEKMQ in the germline V gene (reference sequence). This CDR3 has 16 amino acids. This CDR3 is CASSLVGAGTSYEQYF. Here the CDR3 DNA reads TGTGCCAGCAGCTTAGTTGGGGCGGGGACCTCCTACGAGCAGTACTTC.

This clone was seen more than once but under ten times. The V call is TRBV7-2, the J call TRBJ1-2, with a possible D match to TRBD1 (5 bases). The CDR3 sequence is 13 residues long. The V gene lost 0 bases and the J gene lost 5 bases, with 7 bases spanning the gap. Germline assignment: CDR1 SGHTA and CDR2 FQGNSA. The CDR3 here is CASSLAGQYGYTF. The CDR3 coding sequence is TGTGCCAGCAGCTTAGCGGGGCAGTATGGCTACACCTTC.

V is TRBV29-1 and J is TRBJ2-7, with 7 bases matching TRBD1. Trimming cost V 5 bases and J 2 bases; bases outside gene matches: 9. The CDR3 runs to 14 residues. Germline loops: CDR1 SQVTM, CDR2 ANQGSEA. The CDR3 nucleotides read TGCAGCGTTCTCGAGAGACAGGGAACCTACGAGCAGTACTTC. This encodes CSVLERQGTYEQYF.

The chain employs TRBV19 and TRBJ2-1; D is undetermined. CDR3 length: 15 residues. Trimming took off 0 bases at V and 4 bases at J, with 10 bases between the two ends. From germline, CDR1 is LNHDA and CDR2 SQIVND (reference sequence). DNA for the CDR3: TGTGCCAGTAGTATAGATAGGCAGGAATACAATGAGCAGTTCTTC. This gives the protein CASSIDRQEYNEQFF.

This clone was found once. The chain couples TRBV28 to TRBJ2-3; D remains unclear. The CDR3 consists of 12 residues. CDR1 is MDHEN, CDR2 SYDVKM, per germline. V shed 6 bases and J shed 2 bases, with 6 bases lying between them. CDR3 bases: TGTGCCAGCAGACAGAACACAGATACGCAGTATTTT. Translated: CASRQNTDTQYF.

CDR3 DNA sequence: TGTGCCACCAGCCCGCCGGGGGAACTGGATACGCAGTATTTT. This translates into CATSPPGELDTQYF. The chain is built from TRBV24-1 and TRBJ2-3, with TRBD2 as a possible D gene (6 bases). The germline V gene encodes CDR1 KGHDR and CDR2 SFDVKD. This CDR3 is built from 14 residues. V lost 7 bases and J lost 6, with 16 bases in between.

The CDR3 nucleotides are TGTGCCAGCAGTTACAGACAGTACCCAGAAAAACTGTTTTTT. This sequence encodes CASSYRQYPEKLFF. The rearrangement uses TRBV6-9 and TRBJ1-4; D perhaps matches TRBD1 (5 bases). Trimming pared 3 bases from V and 8 bases from J, leaving 13 bases between. CDR1 and CDR2 from the germline V gene are MNHGY and SVAAGI. This CDR3 spans 14 amino acids.

The chain combines TRBV6-5 with TRBJ2-7; D possibly corresponds to TRBD1 (6 bases). Germline loops: CDR1 MNHEY, CDR2 SVGAGI. This CDR3 is built from 15 residues. Trimming left V 0 bases short and J 5 bases short, with 14 bases between. The CDR3 DNA reads as TGTGCCAGCAGTTACTCGGGGACAAGCGCAAACGAGCAGTACTTC. As protein: CASSYSGTSANEQYF.

The CDR3 sequence: CASSPGPEAFF. The CDR3 coding sequence is TGTGCCAGCAGCCCAGGGCCGGAAGCTTTCTTT. The chain employs TRBV12-3 or TRBV12-4 and TRBJ1-1; a weak D match, TRBD1 (5 bases). V lost 6 bases and J lost 8, with 10 bases in between. The length of the CDR3 is 11 residues.

The V call is TRBV18, the J call TRBJ2-2; tentatively, D is TRBD2 (5 bases). Germline V gene lookup returns CDR1 KGHSH and CDR2 LQKENI. Trimming stripped 6 bases from V and 6 bases from J, with 14 bases between. The CDR3 runs 14 residues. CDR3 DNA: TGTGCCAGCTCCGGAAACCCGGGGTCCGGGGAGCTGTTTTTT. Amino acid sequence: CASSGNPGSGELFF.

The V gene is TRBV28, the J gene TRBJ2-1; 9 bases are a match to TRBD2. The V gene end was trimmed by 3 bases and the J gene end by 5 bases; junction bases not matched to a gene: 5. The CDR3 has 15 residues. Per the germline V gene, CDR1 is MDHEN and CDR2 is SYDVKM. The CDR3 here is CASSFSGSLNNEQFF. Written as DNA, the CDR3 is TGTGCCAGCAGTTTTAGCGGGAGTCTGAACAATGAGCAGTTCTTC. The full variable domain, in which reference TRBV28 and TRBJ2-1 provide the parts outside the CDR3, is DVKVTQSSRYLVKRTGEKVFLECVQDMDHENMFWYRQDPGLGLRLIYFSYDVKMKEKGDIPEGYSVSREKKERFSLILESASTNQTSMYLCASSFSGSLNNEQFFGPGTRLTVL.

The V gene is TRBV6-2 or TRBV6-3, the J gene TRBJ2-5; no definite D call. CDR1 is MNHEY, CDR2 SVGEGT, per germline. The V end was cut by 2 bases, the J end by 0 bases, with 4 bases between. The CDR3 covers 13 residues. The DNA of the CDR3 is TGTGCCAGCAGTTACCGGGACCAAGAGACCCAGTACTTC. Its translation is CASSYRDQETQYF.

This rearrangement joins TRBV5-1 to TRBJ2-7; the D gene is possibly TRBD2 (6 bases). This CDR3 is 15 amino acids long. Germline CDR1 SGHRS, CDR2 YFSETQ. V shed 4 bases and J shed 2 bases, with 16 bases lying between them. The chain's CDR3 is CASSPPGTDAYEQYF. CDR3 coding DNA: TGCGCCAGCAGCCCCCCCGGGACTGACGCCTACGAGCAGTACTTC.

The chain joins TRBV7-2 to TRBJ2-3; 14 bases match TRBD2. The CDR3 consists of 17 residues. Germline CDR1 is SGHTA and CDR2 is FQGNSA. Trimming removed 5 bases from V and 4 bases from J; junction bases left unmatched: 8. CDR3: CASSPPGLAGVADTQYF. Written as DNA, the CDR3 is TGTGCCAGCAGCCCGCCGGGACTAGCGGGAGTTGCAGATACGCAGTATTTT. The full variable domain, in which reference TRBV7-2 and TRBJ2-3 provide the parts outside the CDR3, is GAGVSQSPSNKVTEKGKDVELRCDPISGHTALYWYRQSLGQGLEFLIYFQGNSAPDKSGLPSDRFSAERTGGSVSTLTIQRTQQEDSAVYLCASSPPGLAGVADTQYFGPGTRLTVL.